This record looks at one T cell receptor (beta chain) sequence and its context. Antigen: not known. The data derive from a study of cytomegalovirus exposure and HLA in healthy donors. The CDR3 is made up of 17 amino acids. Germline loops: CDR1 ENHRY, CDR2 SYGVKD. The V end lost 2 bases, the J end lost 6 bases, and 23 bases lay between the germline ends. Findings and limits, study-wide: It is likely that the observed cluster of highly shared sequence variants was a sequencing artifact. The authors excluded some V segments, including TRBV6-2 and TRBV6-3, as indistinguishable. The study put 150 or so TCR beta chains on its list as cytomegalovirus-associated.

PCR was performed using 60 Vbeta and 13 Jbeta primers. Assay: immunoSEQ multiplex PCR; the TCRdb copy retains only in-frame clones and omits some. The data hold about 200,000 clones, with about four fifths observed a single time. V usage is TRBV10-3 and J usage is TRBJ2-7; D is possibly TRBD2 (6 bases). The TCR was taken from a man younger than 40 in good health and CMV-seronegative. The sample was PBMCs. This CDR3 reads CAISEKEGHWGVGEQYF. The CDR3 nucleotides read TGTGCCATCAGTGAGAAGGAGGGCCATTGGGGAGTGGGCGAGCAGTACTTC.